This T cell receptor beta chain was captured by sequencing in a study of blood T cell repertoires in COVID-19. Overall study: T cells, B-cell-depleted T cells, or PBMCs provided the cDNA or gDNA that served as material.

V was cut by 0 bases and J by 5 bases, with 16 bases left in between. The germline V gene has CDR1 KGHSH and CDR2 LQKENI. The CDR3 extends over 16 amino acids. This table comes from immunoSEQ multiplex PCR, and its TCRdb copy is limited to in-frame clones, with some not included. The sample includes approximately 500,000 clones, approximately 91% of them seen just once. This TCR derives from a woman aged 45-65 years with COVID-19, enrolled during active disease. The chain recombines TRBV18 with TRBJ1-1, with D hard to call. Material: peripheral blood. The CDR3: CASSPPSVGVGTEAFF. The CDR3 DNA is TGTGCCAGCTCACCACCATCGGTCGGGGTGGGGACTGAAGCTTTCTTT.